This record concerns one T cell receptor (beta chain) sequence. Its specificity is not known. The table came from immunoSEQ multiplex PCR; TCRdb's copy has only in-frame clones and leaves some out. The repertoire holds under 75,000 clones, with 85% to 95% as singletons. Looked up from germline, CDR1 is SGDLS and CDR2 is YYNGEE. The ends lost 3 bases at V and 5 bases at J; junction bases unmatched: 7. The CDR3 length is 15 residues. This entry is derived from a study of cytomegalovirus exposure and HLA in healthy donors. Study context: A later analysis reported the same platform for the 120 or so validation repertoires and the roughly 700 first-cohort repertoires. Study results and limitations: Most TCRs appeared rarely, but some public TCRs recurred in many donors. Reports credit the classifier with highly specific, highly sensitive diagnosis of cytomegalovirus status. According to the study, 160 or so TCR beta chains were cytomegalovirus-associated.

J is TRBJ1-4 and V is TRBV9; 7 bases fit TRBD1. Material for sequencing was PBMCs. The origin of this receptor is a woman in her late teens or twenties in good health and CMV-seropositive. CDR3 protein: CASSESTGPNEKLFF. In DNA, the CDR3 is TGTGCCAGCAGCGAATCGACAGGGCCGAATGAAAAACTGTTTTTT.